The T cell receptor (beta chain) under discussion was sequenced for a study of T cell responses to AZD1222 COVID-19 vaccine. This CDR3 region has 15 residues. Trimming stripped 8 bases from V and 2 bases from J, with 15 bases between. In germline, CDR1 is MNHEY, CDR2 SMNVEV (reference sequence). Clones were sequenced by immunoSEQ multiplex PCR, and TCRdb holds only the in-frame ones, with some missing. The sample holds over 85,000 clones; 88% are singletons and the top ten take more than 1.5%. The chain joins TRBV27 to TRBJ2-2; D may match TRBD1 or TRBD2 (5 bases each). The TCR was taken from an adult in good health. The input for sequencing was peripheral blood, taken on day 0 of AZD1222 vaccination. The CDR3 DNA reads as TGTGCCAGCTCGAGGGGTTGGGGAAACACCGGGGAGCTGTTTTTT. It specifies CASSRGWGNTGELFF.